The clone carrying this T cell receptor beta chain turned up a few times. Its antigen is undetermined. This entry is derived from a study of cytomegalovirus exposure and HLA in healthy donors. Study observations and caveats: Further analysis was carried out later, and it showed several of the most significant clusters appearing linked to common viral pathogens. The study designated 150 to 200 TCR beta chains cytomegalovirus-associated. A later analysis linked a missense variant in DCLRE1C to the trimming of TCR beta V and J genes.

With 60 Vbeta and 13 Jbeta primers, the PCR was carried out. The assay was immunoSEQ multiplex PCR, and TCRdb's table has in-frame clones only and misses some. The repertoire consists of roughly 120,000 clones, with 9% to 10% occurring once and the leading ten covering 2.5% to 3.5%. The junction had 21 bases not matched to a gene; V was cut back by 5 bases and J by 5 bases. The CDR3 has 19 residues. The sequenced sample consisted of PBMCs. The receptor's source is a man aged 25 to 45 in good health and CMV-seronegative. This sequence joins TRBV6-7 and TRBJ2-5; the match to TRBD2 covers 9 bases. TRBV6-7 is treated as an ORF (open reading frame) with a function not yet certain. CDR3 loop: CASSTPRWGREGHRETQYF. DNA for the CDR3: TGTGCCAGCAGTACCCCTCGGTGGGGGCGGGAGGGCCACAGGGAGACCCAGTACTTC.